This T cell receptor beta chain was recorded in a study of cytomegalovirus exposure and HLA in healthy donors. The PCR made use of 60 Vbeta and 13 Jbeta primers. Only in-frame clones appear in the TCRdb table, and some are missing; sequencing was by immunoSEQ multiplex PCR. The profile covers 190,000 or so clones, with around 86% appearing a single time and about 1.6% taken by the ten largest. CDR3 length equals 13 residues. Germline V gene lookup returns CDR1 LNHNV and CDR2 YYDKDF (reference sequence). Comments on this clone: Its antigen is not identified. The junction does not match germline at one end; this may be a read error.

Study results and caveats: More clonal expansion characterized HLA-associated TCR beta chains than equally common others in a later analysis. The study carried out a later analysis of TCR beta sequences. It associated approximately 16,000 of them with specific HLA alleles at a false discovery rate of 0.05.

This clonotype originated in a man in his fifties or sixties in good health and CMV-seronegative. The V gene is TRBV15, the J gene TRBJ2-5, with D possibly TRBD2 on 6 matching bases. Sequencing used PBMCs. In DNA form, the CDR3 reads TGTGCCACGCGGGACTCCGGGGTAGAGAGCCAGTACTTC. As protein: CATRDSGVESQYF.